The rows below give T cell receptor beta chains drawn from one sample of a study of CD8+CD57+ T cells in acquired aplastic anemia. TCRdb called the reads again in MiXCR, with one record for every CDR3 protein. The sample has roughly 190,000 distinct CDR3 sequences; less than 65% are singletons. The sequencing input was sorted CD4+, CD8+, or CD8+CD57+ T cells (not recorded which) from PBMCs. These receptors all come from a human donor in good health, serving as a control. CDR3s include the opening cysteine and the closing phenylalanine or tryptophan. A D gene is named only where the DNA matches it firmly. Expanded clones are given a class, and other clones once, few, many or no size at all.

J gene: TRBJ2-7; V gene: TRBV27; D gene: NA; clone size: many; CDR3 DNA: TGTGCCAGCAGTTTTTCCGAGCAGTACTTC; CDR3 protein: CASSFSEQYF
J gene: TRBJ2-5; V gene: TRBV27; D gene: NA; clone size: many; CDR3 DNA: TGTGCCAGCAGTTTAGTGACCGGAGAGACCCAGTACTTC; CDR3 protein: CASSLVTGETQYF
J gene: TRBJ2-3; V gene: TRBV5-1; D gene: NA; clone size: NA; CDR3 DNA: TGCGCCAGCAGCTTGGGGGAGTCGGCGACAGATACGCAGTATTTT; CDR3 protein: CASSLGESATDTQYF
J gene: TRBJ1-2; V gene: TRBV4-2; D gene: TRBD1; clone size: many; CDR3 DNA: TGTGCCAGCAGCCAAGAGACGTTGGGACAGGGGGTTTATGGCTACACCTTC; CDR3 protein: CASSQETLGQGVYGYTF
J gene: TRBJ2-7; V gene: TRBV24-1; D gene: NA; clone size: NA; CDR3 DNA: TGTGCCACCAGTGATTCCTGGGGTGGCGAGCAGTACTTC; CDR3 protein: CATSDSWGGEQYF
J gene: TRBJ1-1; V gene: TRBV7-2; D gene: NA; clone size: few; CDR3 DNA: TGTGCCAGCAGCTTAGCGGACTTGATGAACACTGAAGCTTTCTTT; CDR3 protein: CASSLADLMNTEAFF
J gene: TRBJ2-7; V gene: TRBV12-3/TRBV12-4; D gene: NA; clone size: once; CDR3 DNA: TGTGCCAGCAGTTTAGGGCAGGGGATACGAAAGGAGCAGTACTTC; CDR3 protein: CASSLGQGIRKEQYF
J gene: TRBJ1-5; V gene: TRBV9; D gene: NA; clone size: many; CDR3 DNA: TGTGCCAGCAGCGGTGGGGGTAGCAATCAGCCCCAGCATTTT; CDR3 protein: CASSGGGSNQPQHF
J gene: TRBJ2-2; V gene: TRBV7-2; D gene: TRBD2; clone size: many; CDR3 DNA: TGTGCCAGCAGCATAAGCCAGGGACTAGGTATTTCCGGGGAGCTGTTTTTT; CDR3 protein: CASSISQGLGISGELFF
J gene: TRBJ1-1; V gene: TRBV20-1; D gene: NA; clone size: NA; CDR3 DNA: TGCAGTGCTGGGGGTGCCACTGAAGCTTTCTTT; CDR3 protein: CSAGGATEAFF
J gene: TRBJ1-5; V gene: TRBV19; D gene: TRBD1; clone size: NA; CDR3 DNA: TGTGCCACCGCCGGGACAGGGGGCCAGCCCCAGCATTTT; CDR3 protein: CATAGTGGQPQHF
J gene: TRBJ2-2; V gene: TRBV20-1; D gene: NA; clone size: many; CDR3 DNA: TGCAGTGCTAGAGATCTCGAGGGGTCCTTCACCGGGGAGCTGTTTTTT; CDR3 protein: CSARDLEGSFTGELFF
J gene: TRBJ2-1; V gene: TRBV27; D gene: NA; clone size: few; CDR3 DNA: TGTGCCAGCAAGTACAGTAGCTCCTACAATGAGCAGTTCTTC; CDR3 protein: CASKYSSSYNEQFF
J gene: TRBJ1-1; V gene: TRBV10-3; D gene: NA; clone size: many; CDR3 DNA: TGTGCCATCAGTGAGTCGAATCCGGGGGCGGGGACTGAAGCTTTCTTT; CDR3 protein: CAISESNPGAGTEAFF
J gene: TRBJ1-2; V gene: TRBV10-2; D gene: TRBD1; clone size: NA; CDR3 DNA: TGCGCCAGCAACGCCGGGACAGGGAACTATGGCTACACCTTC; CDR3 protein: CASNAGTGNYGYTF
J gene: TRBJ1-4; V gene: TRBV29-1; D gene: TRBD1; clone size: NA; CDR3 DNA: TGCAGCATTCCCGGGACAGGGGGCGACGGAGCTAATGAAAAACTGTTTTTT; CDR3 protein: CSIPGTGGDGANEKLFF
J gene: TRBJ1-6; V gene: TRBV19; D gene: NA; clone size: many; CDR3 DNA: TGTGCCAGTAGTACCAAGGGGTTTAATTCACCCCTCCACTTT; CDR3 protein: CASSTKGFNSPLHF
J gene: TRBJ2-2; V gene: TRBV5-1; D gene: TRBD1; clone size: NA; CDR3 DNA: TGCGCCAGCAGCCAGGAAGGACAGGGAACCGGGGAGCTGTTTTTT; CDR3 protein: CASSQEGQGTGELFF
J gene: TRBJ2-7; V gene: TRBV20-1; D gene: TRBD1; clone size: NA; CDR3 DNA: TGCAGTGCTTCAAATCGAGGACAGGCCTACGAGCAGTACTTC; CDR3 protein: CSASNRGQAYEQYF
J gene: TRBJ1-3; V gene: TRBV7-3; D gene: NA; clone size: many; CDR3 DNA: TGTGCCAGCAGCTCCACTGGGGACGGTCACTCTGGAAACACCATATATTTT; CDR3 protein: CASSSTGDGHSGNTIYF
J gene: TRBJ2-1; V gene: TRBV7-4; D gene: TRBD2; clone size: NA; CDR3 DNA: TGTGCCTTTCCAGCGGGGGGGTACAATGAGCAGTTCTTC; CDR3 protein: CAFPAGGYNEQFF
J gene: TRBJ1-3; V gene: TRBV30; D gene: NA; clone size: few; CDR3 DNA: TGTGCCTGGGACAGGCAGGCGGGAAACACCATATATTTT; CDR3 protein: CAWDRQAGNTIYF
J gene: TRBJ2-2; V gene: TRBV7-9; D gene: NA; clone size: NA; CDR3 DNA: TGTGCCAGCAGCTACTGGACAGACACCGGGGAGCTGTTTTTT; CDR3 protein: CASSYWTDTGELFF
J gene: TRBJ2-5; V gene: TRBV7-2; D gene: NA; clone size: once; CDR3 DNA: TGTGCCAGCAGAACCTCTAGCCCTGGTGAGACCCAGTACTTC; CDR3 protein: CASRTSSPGETQYF
J gene: TRBJ2-7; V gene: TRBV24-1; D gene: TRBD1; clone size: NA; CDR3 DNA: TGTGCCACCAAAGGGACAGGCTCCTACGAGCAGTACTTC; CDR3 protein: CATKGTGSYEQYF
J gene: TRBJ1-6; V gene: TRBV28; D gene: TRBD1; clone size: many; CDR3 DNA: TGTGCCAGCAGCCCAGCCTACAGGGGAACGAATTCACCCCTCCACTTT; CDR3 protein: CASSPAYRGTNSPLHF
J gene: TRBJ1-5; V gene: TRBV10-3; D gene: NA; clone size: NA; CDR3 DNA: TGTGCCATCAGTCTGGCGAGCAATCAGCCCCAGCATTTT; CDR3 protein: CAISLASNQPQHF
J gene: TRBJ1-2; V gene: TRBV29-1; D gene: NA; clone size: NA; CDR3 DNA: TGCAGCGTTGACACTGTTGGGAGGGAGAACTATGGCTACACCTTC; CDR3 protein: CSVDTVGRENYGYTF
J gene: TRBJ2-5; V gene: TRBV9; D gene: NA; clone size: many; CDR3 DNA: TGTGCCAGCAGCCTCGGGGGCAAAGAGACCCAGTACTTC; CDR3 protein: CASSLGGKETQYF
J gene: TRBJ1-2; V gene: TRBV7-2; D gene: NA; clone size: NA; CDR3 DNA: TGTGCCAGCAGCCACCGGGACACGAACTATGGCTACACCTTC; CDR3 protein: CASSHRDTNYGYTF
J gene: TRBJ2-4; V gene: TRBV10-2; D gene: TRBD1; clone size: NA; CDR3 DNA: TGCGCCAGCAGTGATACTGACAGGGTGGACATTCAGTACTTC; CDR3 protein: CASSDTDRVDIQYF
J gene: TRBJ1-6; V gene: TRBV7-9; D gene: NA; clone size: NA; CDR3 DNA: TGTGCCAGCAGCTTAGTTACAGGGCCTAATTCACCCCTCCACTTT; CDR3 protein: CASSLVTGPNSPLHF
J gene: TRBJ2-4; V gene: TRBV7-2; D gene: NA; clone size: once; CDR3 DNA: TGTGCCAGCAGCCGAAGGGCTACGTCGGACATTCAGTACTTC; CDR3 protein: CASSRRATSDIQYF
J gene: TRBJ2-3; V gene: TRBV6-2/TRBV6-3; D gene: TRBD2; clone size: NA; CDR3 DNA: TGTGCCAGCAGCCGTCCGTTAACTAGCGGGGGGCAGAAAGATACGCAGTATTTT; CDR3 protein: CASSRPLTSGGQKDTQYF
J gene: TRBJ1-1; V gene: TRBV2; D gene: NA; clone size: NA; CDR3 DNA: TGTGCCAGCACCATTCGAGGAGGGGGTGAAGCTTTCTTT; CDR3 protein: CASTIRGGGEAFF
J gene: TRBJ1-1; V gene: TRBV2; D gene: TRBD1; clone size: NA; CDR3 DNA: TGTGCCAGCAGTGGGAGCGACAGGGCGGCTTTCTTT; CDR3 protein: CASSGSDRAAFF
J gene: TRBJ1-6; V gene: TRBV10-2; D gene: TRBD1; clone size: few; CDR3 DNA: TGCGCCAGCAACGCCGGGACAGGGCATAATTCACCCCTCCACTTT; CDR3 protein: CASNAGTGHNSPLHF
J gene: TRBJ1-4; V gene: TRBV5-1; D gene: TRBD1; clone size: NA; CDR3 DNA: TGCGCCAGCAGCCTGGCCTTATCGGGACAGGAAAACCTGTTTTTT; CDR3 protein: CASSLALSGQENLFF
J gene: TRBJ2-7; V gene: TRBV2; D gene: TRBD1; clone size: many; CDR3 DNA: TGTGCCAGCAATCGGGACAGCACGTACGAGCAGTACTTC; CDR3 protein: CASNRDSTYEQYF
J gene: TRBJ1-6; V gene: TRBV28; D gene: TRBD1; clone size: many; CDR3 DNA: TGTGCCAGCTCTGACAGGGAAATTTCACCCCTCCACTTT; CDR3 protein: CASSDREISPLHF
J gene: TRBJ2-1; V gene: TRBV12-3/TRBV12-4; D gene: NA; clone size: many; CDR3 DNA: TGTGCCAGCAGTTTAACGGCGGGGGGACAGGGTTACAATGAGCAGTTCTTC; CDR3 protein: CASSLTAGGQGYNEQFF
J gene: TRBJ2-2; V gene: TRBV15; D gene: NA; clone size: once; CDR3 DNA: TGTGCCACCAGCAGAGGGGGCGGCCCGGATGGGTGGTGGACCGGGGAGCTGTTTTTT; CDR3 protein: CATSRGGGPDGWWTGELFF
J gene: TRBJ2-3; V gene: TRBV29-1; D gene: TRBD1; clone size: NA; CDR3 DNA: TGCAGCGTTCAGGGACAGGGAGATACGCAGTATTTT; CDR3 protein: CSVQGQGDTQYF
J gene: TRBJ1-6; V gene: TRBV10-3; D gene: NA; clone size: NA; CDR3 DNA: TGTGCCATCAGAGAGGGGGGGCAATCACCCCTCCACTTT; CDR3 protein: CAIREGGQSPLHF
J gene: TRBJ2-5; V gene: TRBV9; D gene: NA; clone size: many; CDR3 DNA: TGTGCCAGCAGCGTAGGAATCGCAGGACAAGAGACCCAGTACTTC; CDR3 protein: CASSVGIAGQETQYF
J gene: TRBJ2-5; V gene: TRBV15; D gene: NA; clone size: few; CDR3 DNA: TGTGCCACCAGCAGATTGGGCCCCGGAGAGACCCAGTACTTC; CDR3 protein: CATSRLGPGETQYF
J gene: TRBJ2-3; V gene: TRBV20-1; D gene: NA; clone size: many; CDR3 DNA: TGCAGTGCTAGACCAGTCTCCACAGATACGCAGTATTTT; CDR3 protein: CSARPVSTDTQYF
J gene: TRBJ2-5; V gene: TRBV3-1; D gene: TRBD2; clone size: many; CDR3 DNA: TGTGCCAGCAACCTAGCGGGGATAGAGACCCAGTACTTC; CDR3 protein: CASNLAGIETQYF
J gene: TRBJ2-3; V gene: TRBV5-5; D gene: NA; clone size: many; CDR3 DNA: TGTGCCAGCAGCCCTGGGACACTCACAGATACGCAGTATTTT; CDR3 protein: CASSPGTLTDTQYF
J gene: TRBJ2-1; V gene: TRBV7-7; D gene: NA; clone size: NA; CDR3 DNA: TGTGCCAGCAGCTTAATAAGCGGATCCGTCAATGAGCAGTTCTTC; CDR3 protein: CASSLISGSVNEQFF
J gene: TRBJ1-1; V gene: TRBV4-3; D gene: TRBD1; clone size: many; CDR3 DNA: TGCGCCAGCAGCCCGGACAGGGGGCGAGGTGAAGCTTTCTTT; CDR3 protein: CASSPDRGRGEAFF
J gene: TRBJ1-3; V gene: TRBV20-1; D gene: NA; clone size: many; CDR3 DNA: TGCAGTGCCGAGTGGGCCGATGGTGACACCATATATTTT; CDR3 protein: CSAEWADGDTIYF
J gene: TRBJ1-5; V gene: TRBV19; D gene: NA; clone size: NA; CDR3 DNA: TGTGCCAGTAGAGCGGGACAAAGTCAGCCCCAGCATTTT; CDR3 protein: CASRAGQSQPQHF
J gene: TRBJ2-2; V gene: TRBV19; D gene: TRBD1; clone size: NA; CDR3 DNA: TGTGCCAGTAGTGAGGACAGGGCGAACACCGGGGAGCTGTTTTTT; CDR3 protein: CASSEDRANTGELFF
J gene: TRBJ1-4; V gene: TRBV7-2; D gene: NA; clone size: NA; CDR3 DNA: TGTGCCAGCAGCCCCTTCGGGAATGAAAAACTGTTTTTT; CDR3 protein: CASSPFGNEKLFF
J gene: TRBJ1-3; V gene: TRBV9; D gene: NA; clone size: few; CDR3 DNA: TGTGCCAGCATGCGGGGAAACACCATATATTTT; CDR3 protein: CASMRGNTIYF
J gene: TRBJ2-2; V gene: TRBV7-2; D gene: TRBD2; clone size: NA; CDR3 DNA: TGTGCCAGCAGTCAAACTAGCGGGGGAAACACCGGGGAGCTGTTTTTT; CDR3 protein: CASSQTSGGNTGELFF
J gene: TRBJ2-7; V gene: TRBV6-5; D gene: TRBD1; clone size: NA; CDR3 DNA: TGTGCCAGCAGAACCGGGACAGGGGTTAACGAGCAGTACTTC; CDR3 protein: CASRTGTGVNEQYF
J gene: TRBJ1-2; V gene: TRBV19; D gene: NA; clone size: many; CDR3 DNA: TGTGCCAGCTGGGGGAGGGACGTCTATGGCTACACCTTC; CDR3 protein: CASWGRDVYGYTF
J gene: TRBJ2-7; V gene: TRBV7-8; D gene: NA; clone size: NA; CDR3 DNA: TGTGCCAGCAGCTTATTGGGTAACTCCTACGAGCAGTACTTC; CDR3 protein: CASSLLGNSYEQYF